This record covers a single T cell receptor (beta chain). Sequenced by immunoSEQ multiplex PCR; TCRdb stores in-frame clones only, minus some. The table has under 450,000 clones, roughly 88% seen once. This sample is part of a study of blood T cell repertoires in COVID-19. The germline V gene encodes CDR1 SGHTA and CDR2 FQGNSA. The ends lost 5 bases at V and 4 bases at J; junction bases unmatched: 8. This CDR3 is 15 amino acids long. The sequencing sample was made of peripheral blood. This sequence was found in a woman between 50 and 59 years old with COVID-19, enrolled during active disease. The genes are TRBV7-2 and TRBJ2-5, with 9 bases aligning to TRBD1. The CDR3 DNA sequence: TGTGCCAGCAGCCCCCAACAGGGGGCAGGAGAGACCCAGTACTTC. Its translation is CASSPQQGAGETQYF.